The entry below gives a single T cell receptor beta chain sequence along with its context. The V end was cut by 9 bases, the J end by 5 bases, with 17 bases between. The CDR3 runs to 14 residues. The germline CDR1 and CDR2 sequences are LNHDA and SQIVND (reference sequence). Original handling: Reference gene primer amplification gave nucleated cell count estimates. The repertoire was sequenced with immunoSEQ multiplex PCR; TCRdb's copy has only in-frame clones and lacks some. V and J calls and clone size are given by that table; D and trimming were obtained from the DNA. The sample gives about 160,000 clones, 88% of which show up once; around 6.7% is in the top ten. These data come from a study of blood T cell repertoires in COVID-19. As for the study in general: In each case, the material was cDNA or gDNA derived from T cells, B-cell-depleted T cells, or PBMCs.

The chain combines TRBV19 with TRBJ2-1; possibly TRBD1 for D (6 bases). The sequence derives from a woman aged 45-65 years who had recovered from COVID-19. Source material: PBMCs or T cells enriched from blood (not recorded which). The CDR3 loop is CASRPVQGHNEQFF. The CDR3 DNA sequence: TGTGCCAGCCGGCCGGTACAGGGCCACAATGAGCAGTTCTTC.